These 23 T cell receptor beta chains originate from one sample sequenced in a study of glioma-infiltrating T cells after dendritic cell vaccination listed by TCRdb under 2016. Reading the label with the study, this specimen's time point is: after dendritic cell vaccination, including at tumor progression/relapse. Library construction relied on the immunoSEQ multiplex PCR assay. Imported from immuneACCESS, the table was reduced by TCRdb to in-frame sequences with V and J called. These copies leave out some clones; in studies compared against another copy, an unresolved V gene accounts for under half, and the cause of the remainder is not known. The sample yields tens of thousands of clones; around 85% were counted once. The top ten hold 7.5% to 8.5% of the sample. The source was blood, collected after dendritic cell vaccination. The receptors come from a human donor with glioblastoma.

The chain joins TRBV7-2 to TRBJ1-2, with a tentative D call TRBD1 (6 bases). This CDR3 contains 17 residues. With 4 bases removed from V and 4 bases from J, the gap between germline ends came to 22 bases. Germline V gene lookup returns CDR1 SGHTA and CDR2 FQGNSA. The CDR3 sequence: CASSSTGMDSSTYGYTF. The DNA of the CDR3 is TGTGCCAGCAGCTCAACGGGGATGGACAGCTCTACCTATGGCTACACCTTC.

V is TRBV5-4 and J is TRBJ2-3; perhaps TRBD2 as D (6 bases). Germline assignment: CDR1 SGHNT and CDR2 YYREEE (reference sequence). There are 13 residues in the CDR3. V was cut by 0 bases and J by 12 bases, with 14 bases left in between. The CDR3 DNA reads TGTGCCAGCAGCTTGGATTTTCGGGGGTTTCAGTATTTT. Translating it yields CASSLDFRGFQYF. Supplemented by reference TRBV5-4 and TRBJ2-3, the full variable domain reads ETGVTQSPTHLIKTRGQQVTLRCSSQSGHNTVSWYQQALGQGPQFIFQYYREEENGRGNFPPRFSGLQFPNYSSELNVNALELDDSALYLCASSLDFRGFQYFGPGTRLTVL.

This chain joins TRBV2 and TRBJ2-1; TRBD2 matches at 8 bases. Per the germline V gene, CDR1 is SNHLY and CDR2 is FYNNEI. This CDR3 has 14 residues. Trimming at V came to 5 bases and at J to 5 bases, leaving 5 bases not matched to a gene. DNA for the CDR3: TGTGCCAGCAGTATCACGACTAGCGACAATGAGCAGTTCTTC. Its translation is CASSITTSDNEQFF.

The chain employs TRBV30 and TRBJ1-5, with 11 bases that match TRBD1. The CDR3 has 17 residues. J gave up 7 bases and V 3 bases, and 14 bases lay outside the gene matches. Per germline, CDR1 GTSNPN and CDR2 SVGIG (reference sequence). CDR3 sequence: CAWSALRTGGSWQPQHF. The CDR3 DNA is TGTGCCTGGAGCGCCTTACGGACAGGGGGCTCCTGGCAGCCCCAGCATTTT.

This chain connects TRBV28 to TRBJ2-1; tentative D call: TRBD2 (5 bases). This CDR3 comprises 15 residues. Trimming left V 3 bases short and J 2 bases short, with 11 bases between. CDR1 and CDR2 from the germline V gene are MDHEN and SYDVKM. The CDR3 region is CASSFERSPYNEQFF. CDR3 nucleotide sequence: TGTGCCAGCAGTTTCGAGCGGAGCCCCTACAATGAGCAGTTCTTC. The variable domain in full, completed from reference TRBV28 and TRBJ2-1, reads DVKVTQSSRYLVKRTGEKVFLECVQDMDHENMFWYRQDPGLGLRLIYFSYDVKMKEKGDIPEGYSVSREKKERFSLILESASTNQTSMYLCASSFERSPYNEQFFGPGTRLTVL.

The V and J genes are TRBV7-7 and TRBJ2-1; TRBD2 matches at 14 bases. J gave up 6 bases and V 5 bases, and 6 bases lay outside the gene matches. Germline assignment: CDR1 SSHAT and CDR2 FNYEAQ (reference sequence). The CDR3 contains 16 residues. In nucleotides, the CDR3 is TGTGCCAGCAGCATAGGGACTAGCGGGAGAAGCAATGAGCAGTTCTTC. Protein sequence: CASSIGTSGRSNEQFF.

In regard to this clone: Different DNA sequences within this sample yield the same CDR3. J is TRBJ2-3 and V is TRBV6-4, with TRBD2 matching 13 bases. The germline gives CDR1 MRHNA, CDR2 SNTAGT. J gave up 4 bases and V 5 bases, and 3 bases lay outside the gene matches. The CDR3 contains 15 residues. The CDR3 here is CASSQTSGGSDTQYF. DNA for the CDR3: TGTGCCAGCAGTCAGACTAGCGGGGGGTCAGATACGCAGTATTTT.

The J gene is TRBJ2-2, the V gene TRBV28, with D possibly matching TRBD2 (5 bases). V lost 4 bases, J lost 6 bases, and 12 bases lay in between. The CDR3 sequence is 14 residues long. Germline loops: CDR1 MDHEN, CDR2 SYDVKM. CDR3: CASSYVTDSGELFF. CDR3 nucleotide sequence: TGTGCCAGCAGTTATGTGACGGACTCCGGGGAGCTGTTTTTT.

This clone was seen a few times. The gene calls are TRBV5-1 and TRBJ1-4, with a tentative D call TRBD1 (5 bases). With 3 bases removed from V and 7 bases from J, the gap between germline ends came to 10 bases. Germline CDR1 is SGHRS and CDR2 is YFSETQ. The CDR3 totals 13 residues. The CDR3 reads CASSSGGSEKLFF. In DNA, the CDR3 is TGCGCCAGCAGCTCTGGGGGGAGTGAAAAACTGTTTTTT.

The chain links TRBV2 to TRBJ1-3; weak D call: TRBD1 (6 bases). Per the germline V gene, CDR1 is SNHLY and CDR2 is FYNNEI. Trimming cost V 4 bases and J 1 base, with 14 bases left between them. The CDR3 has 16 amino acids. The CDR3 nucleotides are TGTGCCAGCAGTGGGGCCGACAGGCCTTCTGGAAACACCATATATTTT. It specifies CASSGADRPSGNTIYF.

This chain connects TRBV27 to TRBJ2-1; TRBD2 agrees at 8 bases. In germline, CDR1 is MNHEY, CDR2 SMNVEV (reference sequence). The CDR3 consists of 17 residues. J lost 0 bases, V lost 5 bases, and 9 bases had no gene match. This chain's CDR3 is CASSTSTSGRSYNEQFF. The DNA for the CDR3 is TGTGCCAGCAGTACCAGCACTAGCGGCCGCTCCTACAATGAGCAGTTCTTC.

The rearrangement uses TRBV7-9 and TRBJ2-3; 7 bases align to TRBD1. This CDR3 spans 15 amino acids. Germline lookup yields CDR1 SEHNR and CDR2 FQNEAQ (reference sequence). The V gene end was trimmed by 5 bases and the J gene end by 0 bases; junction bases not matched to a gene: 5. The CDR3 DNA follows: TGTGCCAGCAGCGCCGGGACAGCTAGCACAGATACGCAGTATTTT. This encodes CASSAGTASTDTQYF. Using reference TRBV7-9 and TRBJ2-3 for the parts outside the CDR3, the full variable domain is DTGVSQNPRHKITKRGQNVTFRCDPISEHNRLYWYRQTLGQGPEFLTYFQNEAQLEKSRLLSDRFSAERPKGSFSTLEIQRTEQGDSAMYLCASSAGTASTDTQYFGPGTRLTVL.

The chain carries TRBV11-3 and TRBJ2-7; 10 bases line up with TRBD2. The junction had 8 bases not matched to a gene; V was cut back by 3 bases and J by 3 bases. The CDR3 sequence is 16 residues long. The germline CDR1 and CDR2 sequences are SGHNT and YENEEA. CDR3: CASSLGLGLADYEQYF. The DNA of the CDR3 is TGTGCCAGCAGCTTGGGGCTAGGACTAGCGGACTACGAGCAGTACTTC. The whole variable domain, remainder taken from reference TRBV11-3 and TRBJ2-7, is EAGVVQSPRYKIIEKKQPVAFWCNPISGHNTLYWYLQNLGQGPELLIRYENEEAVDDSQLPKDRFSAERLKGVDSTLKIQPAELGDSAVYLCASSLGLGLADYEQYFGPGTRLTVT.

The CDR3 DNA sequence: TGTGCCAGTTGGAGCGACGCCACCTACGAGCAGTACTTC. Translation gives CASWSDATYEQYF. The rearrangement links TRBV6-1 to TRBJ2-7; D gene unclear. CDR1 is MNHNS and CDR2 is SASEGT in the germline V gene. The CDR3 spans 13 residues. Trimming left V 9 bases short and J 2 bases short, with 14 bases between.

In nucleotides, the CDR3 is TGTGCCAGCTCACCAATTAGGGACACGGCCTCTGGAAACACCATATATTTT. Its protein is CASSPIRDTASGNTIYF. The V and J genes are TRBV18 and TRBJ1-3; D is possibly TRBD1 (6 bases). V dropped 2 bases and J dropped 0 bases, with 14 bases sitting between them. The CDR3 consists of 17 residues. In germline, CDR1 is KGHSH, CDR2 LQKENI.

As for this clone: The sample holds other DNA sequences that translate to the same CDR3. The chain links TRBV7-9 to TRBJ2-3, with 13 bases identical to TRBD2. With 4 bases clipped from V and 6 bases from J, the junction kept 7 bases outside the gene matches. The CDR3 has 16 residues. The V gene's germline CDR1 is SEHNR and CDR2 FQNEAQ (reference sequence). The CDR3 sequence: CASSSGLAGVADTQYF. CDR3 in DNA: TGTGCCAGCAGCTCTGGACTAGCGGGAGTGGCGGATACGCAGTATTTT.

This chain joins TRBV7-2 and TRBJ2-7; the D is unclear. Germline-derived CDR1 and CDR2 are SGHTA and FQGNSA. CDR3 length equals 12 residues. Trimming stripped 3 bases from V and 12 bases from J, with 15 bases between. Here the CDR3 DNA reads TGTGCCAGCAGCTTTGGCAGTATCGGGTTGTACTTC. It codes for CASSFGSIGLYF. Full variable domain (missing parts from reference TRBV7-2 and TRBJ2-7): GAGVSQSPSNKVTEKGKDVELRCDPISGHTALYWYRQSLGQGLEFLIYFQGNSAPDKSGLPSDRFSAERTGGSVSTLTIQRTQQEDSAVYLCASSFGSIGLYFGPGTRLTVT.

V gene TRBV6-1 combines with J gene TRBJ2-3, with 10 bases identical to TRBD1. Germline V gives CDR1 MNHNS, CDR2 SASEGT. The V gene end was trimmed by 2 bases and the J gene end by 9 bases; junction bases not matched to a gene: 11. The CDR3 consists of 16 residues. This CDR3 reads CASSERTGGGLGTQYF. The DNA of the CDR3 is TGTGCCAGCAGTGAAAGGACAGGGGGGGGACTTGGGACGCAGTATTTT.

The rearrangement links TRBV5-1 to TRBJ2-3; D gene ambiguous. The CDR3 covers 12 residues. V lost 3 bases and J 2 bases, leaving 4 bases between the germline ends. Germline-derived CDR1 and CDR2 are SGHRS and YFSETQ. The CDR3 protein is CASSYTTDTQYF. In DNA form, the CDR3 reads TGCGCCAGCAGCTACACCACAGATACGCAGTATTTT.

The J gene is TRBJ2-3, the V gene TRBV5-1; 9 bases are a match to TRBD2. V shed 0 bases, J shed 4 bases, and the junction held 6 bases outside the gene matches. Germline CDR1 is SGHRS and CDR2 is YFSETQ. This CDR3 spans 16 amino acids. CDR3 loop: CASSLGLSGSADTQYF. Here the CDR3 DNA reads TGCGCCAGCAGCTTGGGACTTAGCGGGAGTGCAGATACGCAGTATTTT.

This clone was recorded once. The chain has TRBV11-3 and TRBJ2-1; 12 nucleotides agree with TRBD2. Trimming cost V 1 base and J 9 bases; bases outside gene matches: 4. The CDR3 sequence is 15 residues long. Germline lookup yields CDR1 SGHNT and CDR2 YENEEA. DNA for the CDR3: TGTGCCAGCAGCTTAGGACTAGCGGGAGTTGGTGAGCAGTTCTTC. It encodes CASSLGLAGVGEQFF.

The rearrangement links TRBV4-1 to TRBJ2-5, with D possibly TRBD1 on 6 matching bases. CDR1 is MGHRA, CDR2 YSYEKL, per germline. V lost 6 bases and J 2 bases, leaving 10 bases between the germline ends. The CDR3 loop spans 13 amino acids. DNA of the CDR3: TGCGCCAGCAGAGGGCAGGGGCAAGAGACCCAGTACTTC. It encodes CASRGQGQETQYF.

The DNA for the CDR3 is TGTGCCAGCAGTGAAATTACTACAGGACAGGGGCCATTTGAAGCTTTCTTT. Its protein is CASSEITTGQGPFEAFF. The rearrangement uses TRBV6-1 and TRBJ1-1; 9 bases align to TRBD1. The CDR3 extends over 17 amino acids. J was trimmed by 7 bases and V by 2 bases; bases with no gene match: 14. Per germline, CDR1 MNHNS and CDR2 SASEGT.